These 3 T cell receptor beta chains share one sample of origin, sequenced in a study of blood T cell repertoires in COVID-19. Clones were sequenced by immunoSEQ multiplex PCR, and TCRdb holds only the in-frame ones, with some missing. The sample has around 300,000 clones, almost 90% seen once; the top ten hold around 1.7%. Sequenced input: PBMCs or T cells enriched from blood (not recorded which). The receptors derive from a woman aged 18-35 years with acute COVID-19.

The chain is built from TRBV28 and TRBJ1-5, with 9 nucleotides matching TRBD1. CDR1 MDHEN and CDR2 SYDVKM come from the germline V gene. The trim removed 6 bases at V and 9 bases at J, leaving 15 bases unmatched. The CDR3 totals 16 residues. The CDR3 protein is CASRGGQGTAGGPQHF. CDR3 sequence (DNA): TGTGCCAGCAGAGGTGGACAGGGGACGGCCGGCGGGCCCCAGCATTTT.

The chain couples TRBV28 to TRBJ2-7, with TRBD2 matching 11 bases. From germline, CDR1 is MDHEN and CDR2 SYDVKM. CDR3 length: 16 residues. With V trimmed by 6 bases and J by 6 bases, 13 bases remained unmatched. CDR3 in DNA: TGTGCCAGCAGGGGGAATAGCGGGAGGGTCGGAGGCGAGCAGTACTTC. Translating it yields CASRGNSGRVGGEQYF.

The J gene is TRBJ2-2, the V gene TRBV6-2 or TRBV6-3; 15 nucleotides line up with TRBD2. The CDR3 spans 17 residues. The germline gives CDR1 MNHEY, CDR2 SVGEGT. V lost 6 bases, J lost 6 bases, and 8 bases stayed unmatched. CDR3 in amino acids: CASSHPGLAGGAGELFF. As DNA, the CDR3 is TGTGCCAGCAGCCACCCGGGACTAGCGGGAGGCGCCGGGGAGCTGTTTTTT.